This TCR beta chain was sequenced in a study of metastatic and nonmetastatic thyroid tumors. Study-level background: A comparison of repertoires was made across blood and tumor or nodule tissue from malignant and benign thyroid patients.

There were no patients who had received any treatment before thyroid surgery. A single count supports this clone. In the original processing: For papillary thyroid cancer, a distant-metastasis classifier was constructed from CDR3 differences observed across clinicopathological groups. TCRdb re-called the PCR reads via MiXCR. TCRdb's processing, not the authors', yielded these V and J calls. Of 13,000 or so clones in the sample, around a quarter were seen once. CDR1 is DFQATT and CDR2 is SNEGSKA in the germline V gene (reference sequence). Trimming pared 6 bases from V and 8 bases from J, leaving 22 bases between. This CDR3 has 15 amino acids.

The origin of this receptor is a female donor with papillary thyroid cancer or a benign thyroid nodule (not recorded which). Some clones in this sample may be carry-over from other donors' samples. Material for sequencing was tumor tissue. This sequence joins TRBV20-1 and TRBJ2-2; TRBD2 is a possible D gene (6 bases). The CDR3 nucleotides read TGCAGTGCCGCAGTGGCTGGAGGGTTCCCGGGGGAGCTGTTTTTT. Protein: CSAAVAGGFPGELFF.